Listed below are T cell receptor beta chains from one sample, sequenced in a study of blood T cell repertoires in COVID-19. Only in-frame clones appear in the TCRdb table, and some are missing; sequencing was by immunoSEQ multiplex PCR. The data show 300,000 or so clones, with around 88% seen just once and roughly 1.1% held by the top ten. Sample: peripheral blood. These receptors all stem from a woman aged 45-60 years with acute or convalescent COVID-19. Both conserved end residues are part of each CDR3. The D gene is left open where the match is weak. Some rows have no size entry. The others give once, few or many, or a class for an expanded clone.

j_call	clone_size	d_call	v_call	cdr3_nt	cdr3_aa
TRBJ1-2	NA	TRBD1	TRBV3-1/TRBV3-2	TGTGCCAGCAGCCAAAACCCGGACAGGGGCATGAGCTACACCTTC	CASSQNPDRGMSYTF
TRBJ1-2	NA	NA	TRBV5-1	TGCGCCAGCAGTTACGGACAGAACTATGGCTACACCTTC	CASSYGQNYGYTF
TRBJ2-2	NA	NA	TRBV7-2	TGTGCCAGCAGCTTGGGCCTGAACCCCGGGGAGCTGTTTTTT	CASSLGLNPGELFF
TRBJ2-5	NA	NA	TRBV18	TGTGCCAGCTCACTAATCAAACAGGGACGGGAGACCCAGTACTTC	CASSLIKQGRETQYF
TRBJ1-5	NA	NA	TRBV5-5	TGTGCCAGCAGCCCGGGGGGAATAGACGGTCAGCCCCAGCATTTT	CASSPGGIDGQPQHF
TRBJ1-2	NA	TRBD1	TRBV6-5	TGTGCCAGCAATAGACAGGGGACTAACTATGGCTACACCTTC	CASNRQGTNYGYTF
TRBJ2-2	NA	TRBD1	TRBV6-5	TGTGCCAGCAGTTACAAGGGACAGGGGGCGCGAGGGGAGCTGTTTTTT	CASSYKGQGARGELFF
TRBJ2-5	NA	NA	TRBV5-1	TGCGCCAGCAGCTTGGCCGGGTGGGAGACCCAGTACTTC	CASSLAGWETQYF
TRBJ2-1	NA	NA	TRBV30	TGTGCCTGGAGCGCGGGACAGTACAATGAGCAGTTCTTC	CAWSAGQYNEQFF
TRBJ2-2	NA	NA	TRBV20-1	TGCAGTGCCGAGAGGTCCGGGGAGCTGTTTTTT	CSAERSGELFF
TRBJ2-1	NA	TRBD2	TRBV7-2	TGTGCCAGCAGCTGGGGGACTAGCAGCGAGCAGTTCTTC	CASSWGTSSEQFF
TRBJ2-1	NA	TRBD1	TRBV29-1	TGCAGCGTTGAAGATGGGGGACAGCAAACCTACAATGAGCAGTTCTTC	CSVEDGGQQTYNEQFF
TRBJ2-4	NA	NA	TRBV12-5	TGTGCTAGTGGTTTCCCCCAGGGGGCCAAAAACATTCAGTACTTC	CASGFPQGAKNIQYF
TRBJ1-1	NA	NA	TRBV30	TGTGCCTGGAGTGCTATTCTCGGGACTGAAGCTTTCTTT	CAWSAILGTEAFF
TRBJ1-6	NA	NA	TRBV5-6	TGTGCCAGCAGCTTGGGACAGTTTAATTCACCCCTCCACTTT	CASSLGQFNSPLHF
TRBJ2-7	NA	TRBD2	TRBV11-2	TGTGCCAGCAGCTTAGCGGTGTTAGCGGGTGCCTACGAGCAGTACTTC	CASSLAVLAGAYEQYF
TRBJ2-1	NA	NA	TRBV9	TGTGCCAGCACCGAAGACATGTACAATGAGCAGTTCTTC	CASTEDMYNEQFF
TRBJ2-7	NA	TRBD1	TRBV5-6	TGTGCCAGCAGCCCACTCGGGACAGGGACAAACGAGCAGTACTTC	CASSPLGTGTNEQYF
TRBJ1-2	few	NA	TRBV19	TGTGCCAGTATGTCCTGGGCCGCCCAGGAAAACTATGGCTACACCTTC	CASMSWAAQENYGYTF
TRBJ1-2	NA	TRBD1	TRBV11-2	TGTGCCAGCAGCTTGGGGACAGGGGGAATTTGGAGCTATGGCTACACCTTC	CASSLGTGGIWSYGYTF
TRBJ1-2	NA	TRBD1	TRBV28	TGTGCCAGCAGTTTACCCGGACAGGGGGACTATGGCTACACCTTC	CASSLPGQGDYGYTF
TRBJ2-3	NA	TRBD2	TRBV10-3	TGTGCCATCAGCGGACTAGCGGGGGGCCCCGATACGCAGTATTTT	CAISGLAGGPDTQYF
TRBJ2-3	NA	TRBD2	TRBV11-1	TGTGCCAGCAGCCAGAGCGGGGTGATCACAGATACGCAGTATTTT	CASSQSGVITDTQYF
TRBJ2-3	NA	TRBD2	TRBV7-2	TGTGCCAGCAGCCTTGGGCTAGCGGGGTCAGATACGCAGTATTTT	CASSLGLAGSDTQYF
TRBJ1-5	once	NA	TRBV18	TGTGCCAGCTCACTCGGACAGATCAATCAGCCCCAGCATTTT	CASSLGQINQPQHF
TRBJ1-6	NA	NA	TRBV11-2	TGTGCCAGCAGCGCTGTAGTAAATAATTCACCCCTCCACTTT	CASSAVVNNSPLHF
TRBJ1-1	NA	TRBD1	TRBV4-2	TGTGCCAGCAGCCAGGTGACAGGGGGTGAAGCTTTCTTT	CASSQVTGGEAFF
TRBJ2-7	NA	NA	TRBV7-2	TGTGCCAGCAGCCCTAGCCCGGGCCCTAGCAATGAGCAGTACTTC	CASSPSPGPSNEQYF
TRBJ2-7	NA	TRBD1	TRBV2	TGTGCCAGCCGGGACAGGGGGGACGAGCAGTACTTC	CASRDRGDEQYF
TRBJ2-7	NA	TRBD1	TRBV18	TGTGCCAGCTCGGAACGAGGCGGGACAGGGGAAGTCGAGCAGTACTTC	CASSERGGTGEVEQYF